One and the same sample provided the 8 T cell receptor beta chains below, sequenced in a study of shared clonotypes between healthy human individuals. Generated by immunoSEQ multiplex PCR, the TCRdb table keeps only in-frame clones and is missing some. The sample has 2 million or so clones, 85% to 95% seen once; the top ten hold around 0.13%. Source material: naive CD4+ T cells sorted from blood. Subset denoted: CD45RA+ positively selected. Receptors originate from a man between 18 and 29 years old in good health.

The gene calls are TRBV5-1 and TRBJ1-2; D not certain. Trimming shortened V by 0 bases and J by 5 bases, and 8 bases separated the two germline ends. The CDR3 runs 13 residues. Germline CDR1 and CDR2: SGHRS and YFSETQ. The CDR3 here is CASSLASEYGYTF. The CDR3 DNA sequence: TGCGCCAGCAGCTTGGCCAGTGAGTATGGCTACACCTTC.

The chain has TRBV18 and TRBJ1-5; TRBD1 might be the D (5 bases). CDR3 length equals 13 residues. CDR1 and CDR2 (germline): KGHSH, LQKENI. Trimming removed 6 bases at V and 9 bases at J, with 15 bases between. Here the CDR3 DNA reads TGTGCCAGCTCTGCTATAGTGAGGGGGCCCCAGCATTTT. It translates to CASSAIVRGPQHF.

J is TRBJ1-5 and V is TRBV18, with a tentative D call TRBD1 (5 bases). The V end lost 7 bases, the J end lost 6 bases, and 13 bases lay between the germline ends. CDR1 is KGHSH and CDR2 is LQKENI in the germline V gene. The CDR3 covers 13 residues. This CDR3 is CASCGGSAQPQHF. DNA of the CDR3: TGTGCCAGCTGTGGGGGGTCGGCTCAGCCCCAGCATTTT.

V is TRBV9 and J is TRBJ2-3, with 10 bases identical to TRBD2. Germline CDR1 SGDLS, CDR2 YYNGEE. Trimming cost V 4 bases and J 3 bases; bases outside gene matches: 8. This CDR3 contains 16 residues. The CDR3 DNA is TGTGCCAGCAGCCCCGAGCGGGGGGGCCGGACAGATACGCAGTATTTT. Translation gives CASSPERGGRTDTQYF.

The chain joins TRBV20-1 to TRBJ1-4, with no clear D. Germline CDR1 reads DFQATT; CDR2 reads SNEGSKA (reference sequence). Trimming pared 5 bases from V and 10 bases from J, leaving 11 bases between. This CDR3 is 11 amino acids long. This CDR3 is CSAPRERKLFF. In nucleotides, the CDR3 is TGCAGTGCTCCCCGGGAGCGAAAACTGTTTTTT.

This clone was found once. This chain connects TRBV9 to TRBJ2-5, with 11 positions matching TRBD2. Germline loops: CDR1 SGDLS, CDR2 YYNGEE. This CDR3 comprises 16 residues. V dropped 4 bases and J dropped 4; count of bases not matched to a gene: 9. CDR3 in amino acids: CASSTYGTSGSETQYF. DNA for the CDR3: TGTGCCAGCAGCACCTACGGGACTAGCGGTTCAGAGACCCAGTACTTC.

This chain uses TRBV20-1 with TRBJ2-7, with 7 bases lining up with TRBD1. The length of the CDR3 is 11 residues. The ends lost 5 bases at V and 7 bases at J; junction bases unmatched: 5. Germline V gene data show CDR1 as DFQATT and CDR2 as SNEGSKA (reference sequence). The CDR3 spells CSAGQAGEQYF. CDR3 DNA: TGCAGTGCTGGACAGGCCGGGGAGCAGTACTTC.

The rearrangement links TRBV2 to TRBJ1-5; no definite D call. Germline values: CDR1 SNHLY, CDR2 FYNNEI. V was clipped by 4 bases and J by 4 bases, with 11 bases between them. The CDR3 spans 14 residues. CDR3 protein: CASSGVGVNQPQHF. For the CDR3, the DNA is TGTGCCAGCAGTGGTGTCGGGGTTAATCAGCCCCAGCATTTT.